The clone carrying this TCR beta chain has only one observation. The J segment lost 1 base and the V segment lost 7 bases, leaving 7 bases of the junction unmatched. This CDR3 spans 14 amino acids. In germline, CDR1 is MNHNY, CDR2 SVGAGI (reference sequence). The assay was immunoSEQ multiplex PCR, and TCRdb's table has in-frame clones only and misses some. The table records millions of clones, around 90% of them present only once. This sample is drawn from a study of shared clonotypes between healthy human individuals. The origin of this receptor is a man aged 18 to 29 in good health. J is TRBJ2-7 and V is TRBV6-6, with TRBD2 identical over 7 bases. Material: naive CD4+ T cells sorted from blood. The subset denotes: CD45RA+ positively selected. CDR3 protein: CASIQSGESYEQYF. CDR3 DNA: TGTGCCAGCATTCAAAGCGGGGAGTCCTACGAGCAGTACTTC.